This T cell receptor (beta chain) stems from a study of early T cells in non-severe SARS-CoV-2 infection. TCRdb fed the 5' RACE reads into MiXCR, producing one record per CDR3 protein. The table lists about 39,000 distinct CDR3 sequences, around 5.4% of them singletons. This clonotype was detected only a few times. V gave up 3 bases and J gave up 5 bases; unmatched junction bases: 13. Germline lookup yields CDR1 GTSNPN and CDR2 SVGIG (reference sequence). The CDR3 is made up of 16 amino acids. This sample comprised whole blood, obtained at baseline. The receptor comes from an adult who was a healthcare worker with PCR-confirmed SARS-CoV-2 infection or an uninfected control (not recorded which). V is TRBV30 and J is TRBJ2-5, with 9 bases fitting TRBD2. As DNA, the CDR3 is TGTGCCTGGAGCCATCCCGGCGGGGGGGCCGGGGAGACCCAGTACTTC. It codes for CAWSHPGGGAGETQYF.